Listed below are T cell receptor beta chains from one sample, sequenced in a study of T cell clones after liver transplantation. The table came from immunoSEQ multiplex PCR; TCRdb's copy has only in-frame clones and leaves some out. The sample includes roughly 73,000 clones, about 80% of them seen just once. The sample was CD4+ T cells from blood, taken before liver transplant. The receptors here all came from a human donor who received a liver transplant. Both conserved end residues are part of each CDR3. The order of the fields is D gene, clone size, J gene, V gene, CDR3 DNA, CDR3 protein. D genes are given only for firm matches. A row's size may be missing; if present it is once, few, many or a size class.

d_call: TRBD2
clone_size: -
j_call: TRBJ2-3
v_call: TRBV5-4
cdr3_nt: TGTGCCAGCAGACTAGCGGGAGCCACAGATACGCAGTATTTT
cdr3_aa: CASRLAGATDTQYF

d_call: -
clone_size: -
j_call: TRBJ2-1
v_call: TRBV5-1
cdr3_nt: TGCGCCAGCAGCTTGGTTAGGGGACTCGACTCCTACAATGAGCAGTTCTTC
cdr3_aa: CASSLVRGLDSYNEQFF

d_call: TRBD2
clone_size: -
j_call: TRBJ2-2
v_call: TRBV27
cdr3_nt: TGTGCCAGCAGTTTTCGGCAGGGAGGGTACACCGGGGAGCTGTTTTTT
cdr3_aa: CASSFRQGGYTGELFF

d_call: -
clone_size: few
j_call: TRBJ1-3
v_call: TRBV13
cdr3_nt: TGTGCCAGCAGCTACCTGGCAATCGGAAACACCATATATTTT
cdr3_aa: CASSYLAIGNTIYF

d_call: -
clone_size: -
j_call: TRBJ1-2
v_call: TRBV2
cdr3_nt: TGTGCCAGCAGTAATGGTTATGGCTACACCTTC
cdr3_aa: CASSNGYGYTF

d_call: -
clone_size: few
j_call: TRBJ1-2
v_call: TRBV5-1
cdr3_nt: TGCGCCAGCAGCTTGGAGTCAGGGAATAACTATGGCTACACCTTC
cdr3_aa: CASSLESGNNYGYTF

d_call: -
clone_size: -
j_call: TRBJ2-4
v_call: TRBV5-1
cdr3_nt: TGCGCCAGCAGCTTGCATAGGGCGGCGAACCTTAAAAACATTCAGTACTTC
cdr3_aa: CASSLHRAANLKNIQYF

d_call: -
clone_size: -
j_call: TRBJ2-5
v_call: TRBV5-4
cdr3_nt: TGTGCCAGCAGCTTGGGGCAGGGGATAGTCGAGACCCAGTACTTC
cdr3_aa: CASSLGQGIVETQYF

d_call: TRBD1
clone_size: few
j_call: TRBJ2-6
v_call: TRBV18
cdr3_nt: TGTGCCAGCTCACCACGAACAGGGGGCGCGACTGGGGCCAACGTCCTGACTTTC
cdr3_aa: CASSPRTGGATGANVLTF

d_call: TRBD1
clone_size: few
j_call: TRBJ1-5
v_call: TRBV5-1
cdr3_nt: TGCGCCAGCAGCTTGGATGCCGGACAGGGTCATCAGCCCCAGCATTTT
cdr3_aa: CASSLDAGQGHQPQHF

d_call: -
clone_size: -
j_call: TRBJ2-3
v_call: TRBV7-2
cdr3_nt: TGTGCCAGCACCCTCACTTTAGCGGACTATCAGTATTTT
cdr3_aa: CASTLTLADYQYF

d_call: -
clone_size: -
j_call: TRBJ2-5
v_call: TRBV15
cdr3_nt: TGTGCCACCAGCTATCGGTACCAAGAGACCCAGTACTTC
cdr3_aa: CATSYRYQETQYF

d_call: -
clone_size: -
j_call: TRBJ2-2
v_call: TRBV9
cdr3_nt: TGTGCCAGCAGCGTAGCTGCCGGGCGGACGAACACCGGGGAGCTGTTTTTT
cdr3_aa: CASSVAAGRTNTGELFF

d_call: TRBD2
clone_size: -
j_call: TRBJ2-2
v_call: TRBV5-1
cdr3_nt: TGCGCCAGCAGCTTCTTTAGCGGCGGGAGTGGGACCGGGGAGCTGTTTTTT
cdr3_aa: CASSFFSGGSGTGELFF

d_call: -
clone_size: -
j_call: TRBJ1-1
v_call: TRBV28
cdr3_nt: TGTGCCAGCAGTTTACAGGGGAGCACTGAAGCTTTCTTT
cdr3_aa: CASSLQGSTEAFF

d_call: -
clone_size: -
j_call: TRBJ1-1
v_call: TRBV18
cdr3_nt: TGTGCCAGCTCACCACAGGGCGGCAACACTGAAGCTTTCTTT
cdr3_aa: CASSPQGGNTEAFF

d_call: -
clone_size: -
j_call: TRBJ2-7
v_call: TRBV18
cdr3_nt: TGTGCCAGCTCACCACCCATAGTTAACCGGGACTTCTCCTACGAGCAGTACTTC
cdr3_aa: CASSPPIVNRDFSYEQYF

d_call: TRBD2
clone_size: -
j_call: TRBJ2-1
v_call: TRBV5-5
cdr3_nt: TGTGCCAGCAGCTTTACCGGGACTAGCGGTAACAATGAGCAGTTCTTC
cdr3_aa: CASSFTGTSGNNEQFF

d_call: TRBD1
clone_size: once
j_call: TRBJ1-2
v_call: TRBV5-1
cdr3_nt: TGCGCCAGCAGCCAAGGCGGGACAGGGTTGGAGAGCTACACCTTC
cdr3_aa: CASSQGGTGLESYTF

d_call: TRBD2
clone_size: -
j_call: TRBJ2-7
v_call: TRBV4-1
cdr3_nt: TGCGCCAGCAGTCAACTACCTAGGGTAATTTTAACTAGCGGAAGATACGAGCAGTACTTC
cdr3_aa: CASSQLPRVILTSGRYEQYF

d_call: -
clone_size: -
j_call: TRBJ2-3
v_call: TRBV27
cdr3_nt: TGTGCCAGCAGTTTTATCATCGGTGGGGGCTTAGGTACAGATACGCAGTATTTT
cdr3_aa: CASSFIIGGGLGTDTQYF

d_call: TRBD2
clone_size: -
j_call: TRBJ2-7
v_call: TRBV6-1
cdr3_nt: TGTGCCAGCAGTGATCGGGGGGCCTACGAGCAGTACTTC
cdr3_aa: CASSDRGAYEQYF

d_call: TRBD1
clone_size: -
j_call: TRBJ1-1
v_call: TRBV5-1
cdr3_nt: TGCGCCAGCAGCTTATCGGGACAGCACATGAACACTGAAGCTTTCTTT
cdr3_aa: CASSLSGQHMNTEAFF

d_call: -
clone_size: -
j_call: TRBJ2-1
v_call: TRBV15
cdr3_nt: TGTGCCACCAGCAGGTCAGGGGCCCCCTACAATGAGCAGTTCTTC
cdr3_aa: CATSRSGAPYNEQFF

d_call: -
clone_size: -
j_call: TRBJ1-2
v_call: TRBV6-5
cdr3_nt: TGTGCCAGCGGTACAGGGACTTTCTATGGCTACACCTTC
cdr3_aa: CASGTGTFYGYTF

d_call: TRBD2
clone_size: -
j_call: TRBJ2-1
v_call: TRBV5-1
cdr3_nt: TGCGCCAGCAGCTCCTTAACTAGCGGGAGTCTCTATGAGCAGTTCTTC
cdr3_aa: CASSSLTSGSLYEQFF

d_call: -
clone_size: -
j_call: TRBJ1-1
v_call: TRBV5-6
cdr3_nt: TGTGCCAGCAGCTTGGGTACGACAATTATGAACACTGAAGCTTTCTTT
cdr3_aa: CASSLGTTIMNTEAFF

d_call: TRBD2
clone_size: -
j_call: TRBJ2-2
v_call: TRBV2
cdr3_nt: TGTGCCAGCACATCCGGGACTAGCTATCCCGGGGAGCTGTTTTTT
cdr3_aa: CASTSGTSYPGELFF